Listed here is a single T cell receptor beta chain. Primed by a sample-barcoded 5' primer and a J-beta primer mix, a second PCR proceeded for about 7 to 11 cycles. TCRdb independently ran MiXCR on the 5' RACE reads; one entry per CDR3 protein. The table lists about 640,000 distinct CDR3 sequences, roughly 58% of them singletons, with over 35% in the top ten. These data originate in a study of blood T cells in healthy people across ages. Sample: blood. This sequence was found in a man in his 60s in good health.

CDR3 nucleotides: TGTGCCAGCCAGAGGGGCAATACCAATGAGCAGTTCTTC. The encoded protein is CASQRGNTNEQFF. The chain couples TRBV28 to TRBJ2-1, with D possibly called TRBD1 or TRBD2 (5 bases each). The CDR3 consists of 13 residues. CDR1 and CDR2 from the germline V gene are MDHEN and SYDVKM. Between the trimmed V and J ends, which lost 8 bases and 6 bases, there was a span of 14 bases.